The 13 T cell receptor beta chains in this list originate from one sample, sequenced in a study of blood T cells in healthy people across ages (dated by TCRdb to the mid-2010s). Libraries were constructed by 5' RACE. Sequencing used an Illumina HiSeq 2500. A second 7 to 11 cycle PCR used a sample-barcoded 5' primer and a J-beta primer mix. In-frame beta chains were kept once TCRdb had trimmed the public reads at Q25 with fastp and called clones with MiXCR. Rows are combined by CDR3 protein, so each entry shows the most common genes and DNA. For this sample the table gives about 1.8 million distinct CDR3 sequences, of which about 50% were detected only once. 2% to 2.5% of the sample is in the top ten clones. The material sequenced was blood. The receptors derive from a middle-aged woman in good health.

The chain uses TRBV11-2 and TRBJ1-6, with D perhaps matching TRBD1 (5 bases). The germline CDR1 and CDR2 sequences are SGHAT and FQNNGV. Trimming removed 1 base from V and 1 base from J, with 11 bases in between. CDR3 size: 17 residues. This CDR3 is CASSLGGGGSYNSPLHF. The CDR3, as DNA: TGTGCCAGCAGCTTAGGTGGGGGAGGATCCTATAATTCACCCCTCCACTTT.

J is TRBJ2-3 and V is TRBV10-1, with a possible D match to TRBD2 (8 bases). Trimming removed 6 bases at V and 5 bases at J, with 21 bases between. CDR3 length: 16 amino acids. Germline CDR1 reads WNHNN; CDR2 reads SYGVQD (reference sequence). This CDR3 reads CASSGPGGGLGDTQYF. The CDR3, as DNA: TGCGCCAGCAGCGGCCCGGGAGGGGGCCTCGGAGATACGCAGTATTTT.

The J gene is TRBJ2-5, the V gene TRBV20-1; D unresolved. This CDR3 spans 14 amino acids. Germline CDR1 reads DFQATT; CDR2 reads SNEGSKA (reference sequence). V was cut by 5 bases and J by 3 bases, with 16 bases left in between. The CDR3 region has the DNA TGCAGTGCTTTCCCCCGCAGCCTAAAAGAGACCCAGTACTTC. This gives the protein CSAFPRSLKETQYF.

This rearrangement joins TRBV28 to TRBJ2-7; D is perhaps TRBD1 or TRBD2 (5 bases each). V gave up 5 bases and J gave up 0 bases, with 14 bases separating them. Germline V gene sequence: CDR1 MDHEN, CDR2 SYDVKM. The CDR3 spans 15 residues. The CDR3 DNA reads TGTGCCAGCAGTCTACAGGTTACTAGCTCCTACGAGCAGTACTTC. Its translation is CASSLQVTSSYEQYF.

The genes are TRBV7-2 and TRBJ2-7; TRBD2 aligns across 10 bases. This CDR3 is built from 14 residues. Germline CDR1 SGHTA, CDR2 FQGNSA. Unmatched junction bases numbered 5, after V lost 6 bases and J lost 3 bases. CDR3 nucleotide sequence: TGTGCCAGCAGACTAGCGGGAAATGACTACGAGCAGTACTTC. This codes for CASRLAGNDYEQYF.

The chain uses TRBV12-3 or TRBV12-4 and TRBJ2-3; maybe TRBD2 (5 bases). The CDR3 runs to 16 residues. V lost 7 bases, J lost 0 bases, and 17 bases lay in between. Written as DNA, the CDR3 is TGTGCCAGCATCCGGACTGGACGACCTAGCACAGATACGCAGTATTTT. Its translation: CASIRTGRPSTDTQYF.

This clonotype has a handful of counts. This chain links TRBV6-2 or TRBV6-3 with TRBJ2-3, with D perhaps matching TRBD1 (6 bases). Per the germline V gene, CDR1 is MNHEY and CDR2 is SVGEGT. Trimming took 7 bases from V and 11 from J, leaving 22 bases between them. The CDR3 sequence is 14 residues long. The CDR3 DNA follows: TGTGCCAGCACGCCGGGGACACTCCCGTCAAGGCAGTATTTT. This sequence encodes CASTPGTLPSRQYF.

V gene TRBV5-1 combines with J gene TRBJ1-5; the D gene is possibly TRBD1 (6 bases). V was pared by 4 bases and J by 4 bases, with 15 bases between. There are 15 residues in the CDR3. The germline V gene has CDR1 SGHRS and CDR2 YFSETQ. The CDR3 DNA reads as TGCGCCAGCAGCCCTTCGGGACACCAGAATCAGCCCCAGCATTTT. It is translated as CASSPSGHQNQPQHF.

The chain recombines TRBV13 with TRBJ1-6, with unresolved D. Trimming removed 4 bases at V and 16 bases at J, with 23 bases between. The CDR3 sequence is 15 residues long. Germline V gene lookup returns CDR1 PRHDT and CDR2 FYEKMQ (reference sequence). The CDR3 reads CASSSNVRRPPKLHF. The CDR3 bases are TGTGCCAGCAGCTCCAATGTCCGTCGGCCTCCGAAGCTCCACTTT.

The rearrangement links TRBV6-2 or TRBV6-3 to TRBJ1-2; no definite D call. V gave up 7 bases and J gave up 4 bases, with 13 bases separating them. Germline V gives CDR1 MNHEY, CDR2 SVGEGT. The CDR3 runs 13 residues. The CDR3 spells CASTTAGPYGYTF. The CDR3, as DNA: TGTGCCAGCACAACGGCCGGCCCCTATGGCTACACCTTC.

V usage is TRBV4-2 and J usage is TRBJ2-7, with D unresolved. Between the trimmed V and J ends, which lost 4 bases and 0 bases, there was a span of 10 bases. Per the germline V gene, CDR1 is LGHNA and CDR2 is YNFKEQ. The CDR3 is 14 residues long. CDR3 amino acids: CASSPVRVSYEQYF. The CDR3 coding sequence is TGTGCCAGCAGCCCAGTTAGGGTCTCCTACGAGCAGTACTTC.

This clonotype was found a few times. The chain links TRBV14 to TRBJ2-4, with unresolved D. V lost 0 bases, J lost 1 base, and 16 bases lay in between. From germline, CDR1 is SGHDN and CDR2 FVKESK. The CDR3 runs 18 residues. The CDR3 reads CASSQDPRRLGAKNIQYF. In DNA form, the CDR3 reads TGTGCCAGCAGCCAAGATCCGAGAAGATTGGGGGCCAAAAACATTCAGTACTTC. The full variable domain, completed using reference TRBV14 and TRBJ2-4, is EAGVTQFPSHSVIEKGQTVTLRCDPISGHDNLYWYRRVMGKEIKFLLHFVKESKQDESGMPNNRFLAERTGGTYSTLKVQPAELEDSGVYFCASSQDPRRLGAKNIQYFGAGTRLSVL.

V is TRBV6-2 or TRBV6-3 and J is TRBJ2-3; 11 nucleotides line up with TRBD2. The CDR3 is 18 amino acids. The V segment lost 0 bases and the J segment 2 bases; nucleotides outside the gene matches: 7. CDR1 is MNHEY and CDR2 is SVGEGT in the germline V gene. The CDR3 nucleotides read TGTGCCAGCAGTTACTCGACGGGACTAGCGGAACACACAGATACGCAGTATTTT. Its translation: CASSYSTGLAEHTDTQYF.